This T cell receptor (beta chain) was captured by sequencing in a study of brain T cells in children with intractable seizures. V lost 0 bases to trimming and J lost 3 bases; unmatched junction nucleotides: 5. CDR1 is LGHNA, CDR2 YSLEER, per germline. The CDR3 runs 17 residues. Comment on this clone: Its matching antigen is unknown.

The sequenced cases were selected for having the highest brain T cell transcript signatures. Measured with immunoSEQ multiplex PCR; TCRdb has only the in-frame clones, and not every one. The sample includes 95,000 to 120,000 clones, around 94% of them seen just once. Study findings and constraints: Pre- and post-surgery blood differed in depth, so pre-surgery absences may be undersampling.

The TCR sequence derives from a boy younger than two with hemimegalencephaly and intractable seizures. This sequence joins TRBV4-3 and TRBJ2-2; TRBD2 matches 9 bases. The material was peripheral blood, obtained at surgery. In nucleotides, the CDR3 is TGCGCCAGCAGCCAAGATGTGGCTAGCGGGGACACCGGGGAGCTGTTTTTT. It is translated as CASSQDVASGDTGELFF.